This T cell receptor beta chain came from a study of cytomegalovirus exposure and HLA in healthy donors. Study results and limitations: Later analysis found that TCR beta chains associated with HLA were more clonally expanded than other, equally common chains. Both high specificity and high sensitivity reportedly marked the classifier's diagnosis of cytomegalovirus status.

The ends were cut back, 6 bases at V and 0 bases at J, with 15 bases in the middle. This CDR3 has 14 residues. Germline lookup yields CDR1 SQVTM and CDR2 ANQGSEA. The PCR employed 60 Vbeta primers together with 13 Jbeta primers. The method was immunoSEQ multiplex PCR; TCRdb's version includes in-frame clones alone and lacks a portion of them. This sample carries under 130,000 clones, over 80% of them seen once, and the ten largest clones take 5% to 6.5%. Comments on this clone: What it binds is not known.

This clonotype was sampled from a man in his late teens or twenties in good health and CMV-seronegative. The source material was PBMCs. The rearrangement uses TRBV29-1 and TRBJ2-7; D gene unclear. CDR3 loop: CSVGTPESSYEQYF. Written as DNA, the CDR3 is TGCAGCGTCGGAACCCCGGAGAGCTCCTACGAGCAGTACTTC.